This T cell receptor beta chain was captured in a study of early stage breast cancer tumors. For the study at large: Among around 12 ER+/PR+/HER2- tumors, eight were ductal, four lobular.

Study-level results: Tumors had 2 to 3-fold higher T cell density than normal breast. Comparing each tissue with blood distinguished tumor from normal in about 85% of the 16 patients.

CDR1 MNHNY and CDR2 SVGAGI come from the germline V gene (reference sequence). Trimming pared 4 bases from V and 0 bases from J, leaving 7 bases between. The CDR3 loop spans 14 amino acids. Blood replicates held 0.5 ug DNA, tumor or normal breast about 1.5 ug, two each. Sequencing was performed with immunoSEQ multiplex PCR; in TCRdb, only in-frame clones are kept and a portion is missing. Among 25,000 to 30,000 clones listed, less than 85% were seen once. As to this clone: The target antigen is unknown.

The sequence came from a person aged 60 to 70 with breast cancer. The specimen sequenced was blood. V gene TRBV6-6 combines with J gene TRBJ1-5; tentatively, D is TRBD1 (6 bases). The CDR3 loop reads CASSWTDSNQPQHF. CDR3 nucleotide sequence: TGTGCCAGCAGTTGGACAGATAGCAATCAGCCCCAGCATTTT.